This T cell receptor beta chain was found in a study of cytomegalovirus exposure and HLA in healthy donors (dated by TCRdb to the late 2010s). In terms of the full investigation: An earlier analysis of 587 of the donors reported about 250 Gb of sequence data and 117 million unique TCR beta sequences from 150 million to 200 million T cells. Roughly 300 gigabases of sequencing data and approximately 85 million unique TCR sequences were included in an early release covering roughly 700 HLA-typed donors. Because of strong linkage in the cohort, four to six DR-DQ haplotypes were treated as single units for association and clustering. Typing coverage varied by locus: about 620-630 donors for A, B, C, DRB1 and DQB1; roughly 510 for DQA1; some 610 for DPA1; some 470 for DPB1. Class I and class II HLA loci were covered by the typing at four-digit resolution. Genome-wide SNP genotypes for about 55% of the roughly 670 donors were used in a later genetic analysis, which treated that subset as a discovery cohort. The study profiled the T cell repertoires of about 640 subjects by immunosequencing and related them to cytomegalovirus serostatus. Across about 370 genotyped donors of the cohort, an average of about 220,000 unique TCR beta nucleotide sequences per donor were sequenced, and approximately 17% of those sequences were non-productive. Every repertoire in the discovery cohort had been generated on one and the same sequencing platform. High-throughput TCR immunosequencing, statistical association of individual TCRs with disease status, and machine learning were combined to predict cytomegalovirus infection status. A later analysis re-examined previously published TCR beta repertoires from around 670 donors and added high-resolution HLA genotyping to investigate patterns of TCR occurrence. An earlier analysis of roughly 600 of the donors used high-throughput TCR beta sequencing to judge whether each TCR beta V gene segment behaved as functional or pseudogenic. Donor age, sex, ethnicity and CMV serostatus were collected together with the repertoire data. A separate validation cohort of approximately 120 different subjects was used in addition to the approximately 640-subject first cohort. Rather than using new phenotypic data, the later analysis identified candidate immune exposures from TCR beta sequences and from how often those sequences occurred across donors. The study was designed to test whether signatures of past pathogen exposure could be identified by cataloging public T cell receptors. Of the roughly 400 genotyped donors, 81% fell in the genetic ancestry cluster associated with self-reported Caucasian donors.

The CDR3 spans 14 residues, from the cysteine through the phenylalanine. The CDR3 DNA has 42 bases and is translated from base 1. The CDR1 and CDR2 encoded by the germline V gene are MNHNS and SASEGT. The V and J ends are trimmed by 3 bases and 11 bases, leaving 16 bases between them. In regard to this clone: It lacks a known antigen. No base qualities exist here, and no much larger clone lies one base off it.

The cohort consisted of 650 to 700 healthy bone marrow donors. Cohort members were all nominally healthy when sampled, although unrecorded immune exposures were likely present. The donor tested CMV seropositive and was one of the 289 seropositive cohort members. Every donor gave a peripheral blood sample, and the peripheral blood mononuclear cells from that sample were used for TCR beta sequencing. Genomic DNA was extracted from the blood cell samples with the Qiagen DNeasy Blood Extraction Kit. Library method: the immunoSEQ multiplex PCR assay. For the multiplex PCR, a mixture combining 60 forward primers for TCR Vbeta segments and 13 reverse primers for TCR Jbeta segments was used. A multiplex PCR assay on genomic DNA amplified the CDR3 region of rearranged TCR beta genes. The Illumina HiSeq System was used to sequence the amplified TCR beta libraries as 87-base-pair reads. Per the authors' processing: In a later analysis, some 80 million unique TCR beta chains were counted across the roughly 610 repertoires, and roughly 9.9 million of these chains were shared by at least two donors. To remove PCR and sequencing errors, raw reads were error-corrected and collapsed into unique sequences using a nearest-neighbor algorithm that merged closely related sequences. V, D and J gene segments were assigned by aligning CDR3 sequences to IMGT reference sequences. Each retained sequence needed at least a six-nucleotide match to both a V gene segment and a J gene segment. Rearrangements were called productive when the CDR3 lacked stop codons and stayed in frame with V and J; all others were non-productive. CDR3 was defined according to IMGT convention as the region running from the second conserved V-encoded cysteine to the conserved J-encoded phenylalanine. The earlier analysis of about 570 of the donors excluded any sequence lacking an unambiguous match to a single V gene segment. In an earlier analysis of several hundred of the donors, V segments were called functional above 56.7% productive rearrangements and were called segregating when the between-donor standard deviation exceeded 5%. A statistical classification framework was built for diagnosing cytomegalovirus status from the catalog of TCR beta chain sequences. A later analysis assigned V and J genes by comparing TCR nucleotide sequences with IMGT/GENE-DB human TR gene sequences. A later analysis assigned CDR3 sequences and most-parsimonious VDJ recombination scenarios with the TCRdist pipeline. In a later analysis, each TCR beta chain was defined by its CDR3 amino acid sequence together with its V-gene family, and reads without a unique V-gene family were excluded. In a later analysis, approximately 590 highly shared, low-generation-probability nucleotide sequences were removed to address suspected cross-contamination and a sequencing artifact. In a later analysis, a clonal expansion index for each public chain was calculated from normalized within-repertoire ranks of inferred template counts. In a later analysis, generation probabilities were computed with a VDJ recombination model fitted to out-of-frame rearrangements, and the resulting probabilities were checked against IGoR. Hypergeometric tests were used in a later analysis to score TCR-TCR, TCR-HLA and TCR-CMV co-occurrence, with a repertoire-size bias correction applied to the TCR pairs. False discovery rates were estimated in a later analysis by permuting HLA or CMV assignments 20 times. In a later analysis, co-occurring TCRs were grouped using DBSCAN, with TCRdist sequence similarity added in when clustering inside HLA-allele-positive subsets. Co-occurrence clustering excluded repertoires with fewer than 30,000 or more than 120,000 public chains, plus five with anomalous nucleotide sharing. What TCRdb holds here is the immuneACCESS table cut down to in-frame rearrangements. Part of the clones is not present; checked against another copy, under half of the missing clones reflect an unresolved V gene, and the others are unexplained. That table supplies the V and J calls and clone size; D and trimming were determined from the DNA. The sample profile shows 100,000 to 150,000 clones; about a sixth of them were found once. Of the sample, about 3.1% is held by the ten largest clones.

What the authors observed across the whole study: Because the 87-base-pair reads could not distinguish some IMGT-functional V segments, including TRBV6-2 and TRBV6-3, those segments were excluded. In a later analysis, HLA-associated TCR beta chains showed more clonal expansion and lower generation probabilities than non-associated chains that were equally common. When HLA alleles, especially DR and DQ, strongly co-occurred, TCR associations were difficult to assign to individual alleles. A later analysis found that TCR association rates varied across HLA loci, with DRB1 alleles showing the most associated TCRs and HLA-C alleles the fewest. Specific HLA alleles were associated with 16,951 TCR beta sequences at a false discovery rate of 0.05 in a later analysis. The authors suggested that the approach could potentially be generalized to other disease states and immunological phenotypes. A later genetic analysis reported fewer N-insertions in productive TCRs among donors in an Asian-associated ancestry cluster than the approximately 670-donor mean. According to a later analysis, most CMV-associated TCR beta chains appeared to be HLA-restricted, and the HLA associations seemed to be driven largely by CMV exposure. In an earlier analysis of around 500 of the donors, most TCR beta V segments appeared in productive rearrangements about 87% or about 30% of the time, broadly matching IMGT annotations. An association between a missense DCLRE1C variant and V-gene and J-gene trimming of TCR beta chains was found in a later genetic analysis and replicated in an independent cohort. In vitro tests confirmed that a few of the cytomegalovirus-associated TCR beta chains recognize cytomegalovirus antigens. Presence/absence analyses assumed roughly uniform sequencing depth across donors, an assumption that may not hold. A group of highly shared sequence variants was considered likely to be a technical artifact of the sequencing pipeline. A total of 150 or so TCR beta chains were listed by the study as associated with cytomegalovirus. The earlier analysis of approximately 560 of the donors excluded some 15 rarely observed V segments, including chromosome 9 orphons, because counts were too low. For the cohort, immune exposure information was limited to CMV serostatus. A later analysis reported that several top co-occurrence clusters appeared linked to parvovirus B19, influenza, CMV and Epstein-Barr virus. Across donors, most TCR sequences were observed very rarely, whereas some public TCRs were present in many individuals. Linkage disequilibrium might explain the correlated functional status among segregating V segments, but an unknown experimental factor could not be ruled out. The cohort was sequenced for TCR beta chains only, and without alpha or paired-chain data the features that could be detected were limited. A further reported finding was that TCR beta sequences accurately predicted the HLA-A and HLA-B alleles for most subjects in the first cohort. The classifier was reported to diagnose cytomegalovirus status with high specificity and sensitivity in both the original cohort and the validation cohort. HLA typing was unavailable for some donors at each locus, so association tests used only the typed subset.

The chain was built from TRBV6-1 and TRBJ1-4; no confident D gene assignment can be made. This receptor was identified in a female donor in good health and CMV-seropositive. The sample comprised PBMCs. This receptor carries the CDR3 CASSEVPGSGKLFF. At the DNA level, the sequence is TGTGCCAGCAGTGAGGTGCCAGGCTCTGGGAAACTGTTTTTT.